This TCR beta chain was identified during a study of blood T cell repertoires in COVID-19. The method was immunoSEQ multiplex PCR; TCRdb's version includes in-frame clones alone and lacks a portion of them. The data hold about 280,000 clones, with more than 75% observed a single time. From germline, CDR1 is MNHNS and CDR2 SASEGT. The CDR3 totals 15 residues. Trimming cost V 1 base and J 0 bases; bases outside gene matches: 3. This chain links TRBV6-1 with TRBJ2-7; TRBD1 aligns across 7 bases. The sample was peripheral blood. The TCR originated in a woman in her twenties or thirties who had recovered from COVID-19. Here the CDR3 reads CASSEEGQISYEQYF. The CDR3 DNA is TGTGCCAGCAGTGAAGAGGGACAGATCTCCTACGAGCAGTACTTC.